Shown below are 20 T cell receptor beta chains from a single sample sequenced in a study of early T cells in non-severe SARS-CoV-2 infection. In TCRdb, the 5' RACE reads were re-called with MiXCR into one record per CDR3 protein. The sample contains some 50,000 distinct CDR3 sequences, about a tenth of which appear only once. The specimen sequenced was whole blood. The source of these receptors is an adult who was a healthcare worker with PCR-confirmed SARS-CoV-2 infection or an uninfected control (not recorded which).

The chain links TRBV7-8 to TRBJ2-3, with TRBD1 matching 12 bases. The V and J ends lost 5 bases and 2 bases, in that order; junction bases with no gene match: 11. This CDR3 comprises 18 residues. The V gene's germline CDR1 is SGHVS and CDR2 FQNEAQ. CDR3 sequence (DNA): TGTGCCAGCAGCACCCCGGGACAGGGGGCCCCCTTCACAGATACGCAGTATTTT. Its translation: CASSTPGQGAPFTDTQYF.

The V and J genes are TRBV5-4 and TRBJ2-5; 7 bases agree with TRBD1. The CDR3 covers 13 residues. J lost 4 bases, V lost 2 bases, and 2 bases had no gene match. The V gene's germline CDR1 is SGHNT and CDR2 YYREEE (reference sequence). The CDR3 coding sequence is TGTGCCAGCAGCTTAGAGGGGGCAGAGACCCAGTACTTC. Translated, it gives CASSLEGAETQYF.

This sequence joins TRBV7-9 and TRBJ2-5; the match to TRBD2 covers 10 bases. The CDR3 totals 15 residues. Unmatched junction bases numbered 5, after V lost 5 bases and J lost 2 bases. Germline CDR1 reads SEHNR; CDR2 reads FQNEAQ (reference sequence). The CDR3 DNA reads TGTGCCAGCAGCCTCCCTAGCGGGGGACAAGAGACCCAGTACTTC. Translating it yields CASSLPSGGQETQYF.

This clonotype was detected many times. The J gene is TRBJ2-5, the V gene TRBV6-2 or TRBV6-3, with 9 bases matching TRBD1. This CDR3 spans 14 amino acids. V trimming: 5 bases; J trimming: 5 bases; junction bases outside the gene matches: 6. Germline-derived CDR1 and CDR2 are MNHEY and SVGEGT. The CDR3 coding sequence is TGTGCCAGCAGTAACAGGGGGCCCAGGGAGACCCAGTACTTC. Protein: CASSNRGPRETQYF.

This clonotype has only a few counts. The rearrangement joins TRBV6-6 to TRBJ2-7, with D hard to call. V dropped 0 bases and J dropped 5 bases, with 14 bases sitting between them. There are 15 residues in the CDR3. Germline V gives CDR1 MNHNY, CDR2 SVGAGI (reference sequence). The CDR3, as DNA: TGTGCCAGCAGTTACTCGAATAGCAAATGGGACGAGCAGTACTTC. Its protein is CASSYSNSKWDEQYF.

This clonotype was seen ten or more times. The chain carries TRBV18 and TRBJ1-1; D possibly corresponds to TRBD1 (5 bases). CDR3 length: 14 amino acids. Germline CDR1 is KGHSH and CDR2 is LQKENI. V was pared by 2 bases and J by 2 bases, with 9 bases between. DNA of the CDR3: TGTGCCAGCTCACCAGAACAGGTAAACACTGAAGCTTTCTTT. It encodes CASSPEQVNTEAFF.

CDR3 sequence reads: CASSSSGQETQYF. The DNA of the CDR3 is TGTGCCAGCAGCTCTAGCGGACAAGAGACCCAGTACTTC. This chain joins TRBV7-9 and TRBJ2-5, with 7 bases lining up with TRBD2. Per germline, CDR1 SEHNR and CDR2 FQNEAQ (reference sequence). The CDR3 totals 13 residues. Losses at the gene ends were 4 bases for V and 2 bases for J; bases not matched to a gene: 1.

For the CDR3, the DNA is TGTGCCAGCAGTGAATTCGGTGACGAGCAGTACTTC. This encodes CASSEFGDEQYF. V is TRBV25-1 and J is TRBJ2-7; D is unresolved. The CDR3 loop spans 12 amino acids. V was pared by 1 base and J by 5 bases, with 6 bases between. Germline CDR1 is MGHDK and CDR2 is SYGVNS.

J is TRBJ2-5 and V is TRBV7-9; D gene ambiguous. Germline V gives CDR1 SEHNR, CDR2 FQNEAQ (reference sequence). Deletions cut 7 bases from V and 3 bases from J, with 12 bases between. The CDR3 totals 13 residues. CDR3 loop: CASTPDQKETQYF. CDR3 in DNA: TGTGCCAGCACCCCGGACCAAAAAGAGACCCAGTACTTC.

This clonotype was recorded many times. The rearrangement links TRBV19 to TRBJ1-5, with 8 nucleotides matching TRBD1. With 4 bases clipped from V and 4 bases from J, the junction kept 6 bases outside the gene matches. CDR1 is LNHDA and CDR2 is SQIVND in the germline V gene (reference sequence). CDR3 length equals 15 residues. The CDR3 loop reads CASSTPGQDNQPQHF. Written as DNA, the CDR3 is TGTGCCAGTAGTACACCGGGACAGGATAATCAGCCCCAGCATTTT. Combining the CDR3 with reference TRBV19 and TRBJ1-5 gives the whole variable domain DGGITQSPKYLFRKEGQNVTLSCEQNLNHDAMYWYRQDPGQGLRLIYYSQIVNDFQKGDIAEGYSVSREKKESFPLTVTSAQKNPTAFYLCASSTPGQDNQPQHFGDGTRLSIL.

The chain employs TRBV18 and TRBJ1-4; D is unclear. In germline, CDR1 is KGHSH, CDR2 LQKENI. The ends were cut back, 1 base at V and 5 bases at J, with 8 bases in the middle. The CDR3 runs to 14 residues. The CDR3 is CASSPRSRNEKLFF. In DNA, the CDR3 is TGTGCCAGCTCACCACGGTCCAGAAATGAAAAACTGTTTTTT.

This clonotype appeared a few times. This chain links TRBV7-3 with TRBJ2-1; no clear D gene. Trimming left V 2 bases short and J 5 bases short, with 4 bases between. The CDR3 runs 12 residues. CDR1 and CDR2 (germline): SGHTA, FQGTGA. DNA for the CDR3: TGTGCCAGCAGCTTACAAAACAATGAGCAGTTCTTC. Translated: CASSLQNNEQFF.

This clonotype was found a few times. This chain connects TRBV12-5 to TRBJ1-4, with D hard to call. The CDR3 has 11 amino acids. Germline values: CDR1 LGHNT, CDR2 FRNRAP. V was shortened by 2 bases and J by 7 bases, with 2 bases between the two germline ends. CDR3 amino acids: CASGLSEKLFF. The CDR3 DNA follows: TGTGCTAGTGGTTTGAGTGAAAAACTGTTTTTT.

This clonotype was seen a few times. A much bigger clone sits one base away, suggesting this may be a read error. The chain is built from TRBV11-2 and TRBJ1-1; no reliable D call. Germline loops: CDR1 SGHAT, CDR2 FQNNGV. This CDR3 spans 13 amino acids. Trimming took off 2 bases at V and 1 base at J, with 5 bases between the two ends. The CDR3: CASSLPGNTEAFF. The CDR3 DNA follows: TGTGCCAGCAGCTTACCCGGGAACACTGAAGCTTTCTTT.

The sample holds many counts of this clonotype. The chain links TRBV5-5 to TRBJ2-7; D remains unclear. Germline V gene data show CDR1 as SGHKS and CDR2 as YYEKEE (reference sequence). This CDR3 is 13 amino acids long. V lost 3 bases, J lost 7 bases, and 14 bases lay in between. The CDR3 region has the DNA TGTGCCAGCAGCTACCGGGCCTCTCGGGAGCAGTACTTC. Its protein product is CASSYRASREQYF.

This clonotype was recorded at least ten times. The CDR3 DNA follows: TGTGCCACTCTGGTCTCTGGGGCCAACGTCCTGACTTTC. Translated, it gives CATLVSGANVLTF. The chain combines TRBV12-3 or TRBV12-4 with TRBJ2-6; D not resolved. Trimming cost V 10 bases and J 0 bases, with 7 bases left between them. The CDR3 is 13 amino acids.

This clonotype showed up many times. The chain couples TRBV6-6 to TRBJ1-5, with D possibly matching TRBD1 (5 bases). The germline V and J ends were trimmed by 6 bases and 3 bases, with 12 bases remaining between them. The CDR3 has 14 amino acids. The germline CDR1 and CDR2 sequences are MNHNY and SVGAGI (reference sequence). The CDR3 DNA reads TGTGCCAGCAGCCCCCCAGGGAACAATCAGCCCCAGCATTTT. This translates into CASSPPGNNQPQHF.

The rearrangement links TRBV9 to TRBJ1-1, with D maybe TRBD1 (6 bases). Between the trimmed V and J ends, which lost 0 bases and 10 bases, there was a span of 13 bases. Germline V gives CDR1 SGDLS, CDR2 YYNGEE. The CDR3 consists of 13 residues. The CDR3 nucleotides are TGTGCCAGCAGCGTAGTAGAGGACAGCCTAGCTTTCTTT. It yields the protein CASSVVEDSLAFF.

J is TRBJ1-5 and V is TRBV3-1; no definite D call. Per germline, CDR1 LGHDT and CDR2 YNNKEL (reference sequence). V was pared by 1 base and J by 7 bases, with 8 bases between. This CDR3 spans 13 amino acids. Here the CDR3 reads CASSQGGPQPQHF. In DNA form, the CDR3 reads TGTGCCAGCAGCCAAGGAGGACCCCAGCCCCAGCATTTT.

The V and J genes are TRBV12-3 or TRBV12-4 and TRBJ2-2; 8 nucleotides line up with TRBD1. The CDR3 spans 16 residues. V lost 5 bases to trimming and J lost 1 base; unmatched junction nucleotides: 6. The CDR3 loop reads CASSPSDRGNTGELFF. Written as DNA, the CDR3 is TGTGCCAGCAGTCCGTCTGACAGGGGGAACACCGGGGAGCTGTTTTTT.